What follows are 24 T cell receptor beta chains derived from one specimen sequenced in a study of PD-1 blockade in classical Hodgkin lymphoma. This table comes from immunoSEQ multiplex PCR, and its TCRdb copy is limited to in-frame clones, with some not included. The sample lists about 25,000 clones, over 85% occurring once. Indicated time point: newly diagnosed, previously untreated cHL patient sample. The sequenced sample was peripheral blood mononuclear cells (PBMCs). Receptors were obtained from a human donor with classical Hodgkin lymphoma.

This chain uses TRBV5-6 with TRBJ2-5; 10 bases are shared with TRBD2. Losses at the gene ends were 5 bases for V and 4 bases for J; bases not matched to a gene: 14. The CDR3 is 17 residues long. Germline CDR1 is SGHDT and CDR2 is YYEEEE. The CDR3 nucleotides are TGTGCCAGCAGAGCGAGCGGGAGGGTAGAAGGAGGAGAGACCCAGTACTTC. Amino acid sequence: CASRASGRVEGGETQYF.

This chain links TRBV10-3 with TRBJ2-6; 9 bases map to TRBD1. Trimming removed 10 bases from V and 5 bases from J; junction bases left unmatched: 15. The CDR3 runs to 17 residues. Germline V gene data show CDR1 as ENHRY and CDR2 as SYGVKD. This CDR3 is CATGTGTGFLRANVLTF. Written as DNA, the CDR3 is TGTGCCACCGGGACAGGGACCGGGTTTTTGCGGGCCAACGTCCTGACTTTC.

V and J are TRBV25-1 and TRBJ2-2; no clear D gene. The CDR3 is 14 amino acids. The V and J ends lost 6 bases and 3 bases respectively, with 11 bases between them. From germline, CDR1 is MGHDK and CDR2 SYGVNS. The DNA for the CDR3 is TGTGCCAGCAGGATGAACAGCGACACCGGGGAGCTGTTTTTT. Its translation: CASRMNSDTGELFF. The full variable domain, completed using reference TRBV25-1 and TRBJ2-2, is EADIYQTPRYLVIGTGKKITLECSQTMGHDKMYWYQQDPGMELHLIHYSYGVNSTEKGDLSSESTVSRIRTEHFPLTLESARPSHTSQYLCASRMNSDTGELFFGEGSRLTVL.

The chain couples TRBV2 to TRBJ2-7, with D possibly TRBD2 on 5 matching bases. The germline V and J ends were trimmed by 3 bases and 0 bases, with 9 bases remaining between them. The V gene's germline CDR1 is SNHLY and CDR2 FYNNEI. This CDR3 has 14 residues. The CDR3 sequence: CASSDPADSYEQYF. CDR3 coding DNA: TGTGCCAGCAGTGACCCAGCGGACTCCTACGAGCAGTACTTC.

CDR3 loop: CASSDGGLQSEQFF. Here the CDR3 DNA reads TGTGCCAGCAGTGACGGGGGACTACAAAGTGAGCAGTTCTTC. The chain employs TRBV6-4 and TRBJ2-1; TRBD2 matches 7 bases. Per the germline V gene, CDR1 is MRHNA and CDR2 is SNTAGT. Trimming at V came to 2 bases and at J to 9 bases, leaving 7 bases not matched to a gene. The CDR3 covers 14 residues.

CDR3 sequence reads: CASSLWRGVSNEQFF. CDR3 nucleotide sequence: TGCGCCAGCAGCTTGTGGCGGGGGGTCTCCAATGAGCAGTTCTTC. This chain joins TRBV5-1 and TRBJ2-1, with 8 bases lining up with TRBD2. CDR3 length equals 15 residues. Germline V lookup: CDR1 SGHRS, CDR2 YFSETQ. J gave up 6 bases and V 1 base, and 6 bases lay outside the gene matches. Combining the CDR3 with reference TRBV5-1 and TRBJ2-1 gives the whole variable domain KAGVTQTPRYLIKTRGQQVTLSCSPISGHRSVSWYQQTPGQGLQFLFEYFSETQRNKGNFPGRFSGRQFSNSRSEMNVSTLELGDSALYLCASSLWRGVSNEQFFGPGTRLTVL.

The rearrangement links TRBV2 to TRBJ2-3, with 9 bases fitting TRBD2. Trimming cost V 4 bases and J 0 bases; bases outside gene matches: 5. Germline V gene lookup returns CDR1 SNHLY and CDR2 FYNNEI. The CDR3 loop spans 16 amino acids. CDR3 sequence (DNA): TGTGCCAGCAGTGTCTCTAGCGGGACAAGCACAGATACGCAGTATTTT. Translating gives CASSVSSGTSTDTQYF. Full variable domain (missing parts from reference TRBV2 and TRBJ2-3): EPEVTQTPSHQVTQMGQEVILRCVPISNHLYFYWYRQILGQKVEFLVSFYNNEISEKSEIFDDQFSVERPDGSNFTLKIRSTKLEDSAMYFCASSVSSGTSTDTQYFGPGTRLTVL.

This clone was seen a handful of times. The chain employs TRBV4-2 and TRBJ1-2; D is uncertain. Looked up from germline, CDR1 is LGHNA and CDR2 is YNFKEQ. This CDR3 has 17 residues. V dropped 0 bases and J dropped 6 bases, with 20 bases sitting between them. The CDR3 DNA reads TGTGCCAGCAGCCAAGAGCGCAGAGAAGGGAAATATGATGGCTACACCTTC. Amino acids: CASSQERREGKYDGYTF.

This chain joins TRBV7-6 and TRBJ1-6; D gene unclear. Germline V lookup: CDR1 SGHVS, CDR2 FNYEAQ. Trimming stripped 1 base from V and 8 bases from J, with 6 bases between. This CDR3 is 13 amino acids long. The CDR3 DNA reads TGTGCCAGCAGCTTAGACGCGGATTCACCCCTCCACTTT. Translation gives CASSLDADSPLHF.

The chain employs TRBV10-2 and TRBJ1-5; a possible D gene is TRBD1 (5 bases). Trimming stripped 4 bases from V and 4 bases from J, with 11 bases between. Germline CDR1 and CDR2: WSHSY and SAAADI. The CDR3 spans 14 residues. This CDR3 is CASSGTSGNQPQHF. The CDR3 DNA reads TGCGCCAGCAGTGGGACATCCGGGAATCAGCCCCAGCATTTT.

V usage is TRBV5-1 and J usage is TRBJ2-1, with unresolved D. This CDR3 comprises 12 residues. Germline V lookup: CDR1 SGHRS, CDR2 YFSETQ. V was cut by 4 bases and J by 9 bases, with 11 bases left in between. This CDR3 reads CASSETLSEQFF. Written as DNA, the CDR3 is TGCGCCAGCAGCGAGACACTGAGTGAGCAGTTCTTC.

This chain connects TRBV9 to TRBJ2-7, with D tentatively TRBD2 (6 bases). Germline-derived CDR1 and CDR2 are SGDLS and YYNGEE. V was cut by 4 bases and J by 3 bases, with 14 bases left in between. This CDR3 comprises 14 residues. In nucleotides, the CDR3 is TGTGCCAGCAGCCAAAGCGGGCTGAACTACGAGCAGTACTTC. It codes for CASSQSGLNYEQYF.

This chain joins TRBV28 and TRBJ2-5; D assignment may be TRBD1 or TRBD2 (5 bases each). The V gene's germline CDR1 is MDHEN and CDR2 SYDVKM. CDR3 length: 14 residues. V lost 5 bases to trimming and J lost 7 bases, with 17 bases between them. The CDR3 is CASSPGTAPGTQYF. DNA for the CDR3: TGTGCCAGCAGTCCCGGGACGGCCCCCGGGACCCAGTACTTC.

The rearrangement uses TRBV7-9 and TRBJ1-1; D remains ambiguous. V was cut by 2 bases and J by 7 bases, with 11 bases left in between. Germline-derived CDR1 and CDR2 are SEHNR and FQNEAQ (reference sequence). The CDR3 extends over 13 amino acids. CDR3: CASSLRILGEAFF. CDR3 in DNA: TGTGCCAGCAGCTTACGCATACTTGGTGAAGCTTTCTTT.

The chain couples TRBV7-2 to TRBJ2-2; D gene ambiguous. The germline V gene encodes CDR1 SGHTA and CDR2 FQGNSA. This CDR3 comprises 16 residues. The germline V and J ends were trimmed by 0 bases and 0 bases, with 8 bases remaining between them. The CDR3 protein is CASSLAGGPNTGELFF. CDR3 coding DNA: TGTGCCAGCAGCTTAGCTGGCGGCCCGAACACCGGGGAGCTGTTTTTT.

This clone is a singleton in its sample. V usage is TRBV7-2 and J usage is TRBJ1-6, with 7 bases aligning to TRBD1. The junction had 10 bases not matched to a gene; V was cut back by 5 bases and J by 9 bases. Per the germline V gene, CDR1 is SGHTA and CDR2 is FQGNSA. The CDR3 runs 15 residues. The CDR3 region is CASSIRPTGRSPLHF. In DNA, the CDR3 is TGTGCCAGCAGCATTAGGCCGACAGGGCGTTCACCCCTCCACTTT.

DNA of the CDR3: TGTGCCAGCTCCGGGACACCGAGCTCCTACAATGAGCAGTTCTTC. Its protein product is CASSGTPSSYNEQFF. V gene TRBV9 combines with J gene TRBJ2-1, with D perhaps TRBD1 (6 bases). This CDR3 has 15 amino acids. Germline assignment: CDR1 SGDLS and CDR2 YYNGEE. Trimming pared 7 bases from V and 0 bases from J, leaving 14 bases between.

V usage is TRBV9 and J usage is TRBJ2-6; D is ambiguous. This CDR3 region has 14 residues. V dropped 3 bases and J dropped 0 bases, with 4 bases sitting between them. Germline V gene sequence: CDR1 SGDLS, CDR2 YYNGEE. The CDR3 is CASSGRSGANVLTF. CDR3 nucleotide sequence: TGTGCCAGCAGCGGACGCTCTGGGGCCAACGTCCTGACTTTC.

For the CDR3, the DNA is TGTGCCAGCAGCGTAGACTACCGGAGCTCCTACAATGAGCAGTTCTTC. Its translation is CASSVDYRSSYNEQFF. This chain uses TRBV9 with TRBJ2-1; D gene ambiguous. The V end lost 0 bases, the J end lost 0 bases, and 10 bases lay between the germline ends. The germline CDR1 and CDR2 sequences are SGDLS and YYNGEE. This CDR3 is built from 16 residues.

The chain combines TRBV6-5 with TRBJ1-1; possibly TRBD1 for D (5 bases). The germline V and J ends were trimmed by 7 bases and 4 bases, with 16 bases remaining between them. Germline V gene sequence: CDR1 MNHEY, CDR2 SVGAGI. The CDR3 loop spans 14 amino acids. DNA for the CDR3: TGTGCCAGCAAGGAGTTTCAAGGGACCACTGAAGCTTTCTTT. The encoded protein is CASKEFQGTTEAFF.

The chain uses TRBV6-5 and TRBJ1-1; 8 bases line up with TRBD1. The CDR3 sequence is 14 residues long. Germline V gives CDR1 MNHEY, CDR2 SVGAGI. Trimming at V came to 2 bases and at J to 1 base, leaving 0 bases not matched to a gene. The CDR3 sequence is CASSYGTGNTEAFF. CDR3 bases: TGTGCCAGCAGTTACGGGACAGGGAACACTGAAGCTTTCTTT.

This chain connects TRBV6-4 to TRBJ2-1, with 11 bases identical to TRBD2. Germline CDR1 MRHNA, CDR2 SNTAGT. V gave up 2 bases and J gave up 1 base; unmatched junction bases: 1. There are 16 residues in the CDR3. As DNA, the CDR3 is TGTGCCAGCAGTGACCCTAGCGGGGGGTCCTACAATGAGCAGTTCTTC. Encoded protein: CASSDPSGGSYNEQFF.

This chain links TRBV7-2 with TRBJ1-2, with D perhaps matching TRBD1 (5 bases). Trimming left V 5 bases short and J 0 bases short, with 16 bases between. Per the germline V gene, CDR1 is SGHTA and CDR2 is FQGNSA. CDR3 length: 16 residues. DNA of the CDR3: TGTGCCAGCAGCACTCAATCCGGGACTCCTAACTATGGCTACACCTTC. Translation gives CASSTQSGTPNYGYTF.

The V gene is TRBV9, the J gene TRBJ2-3, with D possibly matching TRBD2 (5 bases). Germline V gene lookup returns CDR1 SGDLS and CDR2 YYNGEE. V was trimmed by 4 bases and J by 8 bases, leaving 17 bases between them. This CDR3 is 14 amino acids long. CDR3 protein: CASSPTGLQGTQYF. Written as DNA, the CDR3 is TGTGCCAGCAGCCCTACTGGACTCCAAGGTACGCAGTATTTT. Supplemented by reference TRBV9 and TRBJ2-3, the full variable domain reads DSGVTQTPKHLITATGQRVTLRCSPRSGDLSVYWYQQSLDQGLQFLIQYYNGEERAKGNILERFSAQQFPDLHSELNLSSLELGDSALYFCASSPTGLQGTQYFGPGTRLTVL.